The present T cell receptor beta chain was sequenced within a study of blood T cell repertoires in COVID-19. Turning to the study itself: From T cells, B-cell-depleted T cells, or PBMCs came the material, which was cDNA or gDNA.

Per the authors' pipeline: Reference gene primer amplification in the assay estimated nucleated cell counts. Here immunoSEQ multiplex PCR was the method, and the copy in TCRdb shows in-frame clones only, minus some. V and J calls and clone size are given by that table; D and trimming were obtained from the DNA. This table holds roughly 90,000 clones, approximately 88% found once. This clone was detected once. CDR3 length equals 14 residues. The V and J ends lost 5 bases and 9 bases, in that order; junction bases with no gene match: 6. Germline values: CDR1 MNHEY, CDR2 SVGEGT. This chain connects TRBV6-2 or TRBV6-3 to TRBJ1-6; 8 bases fit TRBD1. The receptor was isolated from a woman of 80 years or more with active or convalescent COVID-19. Sequencing was carried out using peripheral blood. CDR3 region: CASSRDTGGSPLHF. DNA of the CDR3: TGTGCCAGCAGTCGCGATACAGGGGGTTCACCCCTCCACTTT.